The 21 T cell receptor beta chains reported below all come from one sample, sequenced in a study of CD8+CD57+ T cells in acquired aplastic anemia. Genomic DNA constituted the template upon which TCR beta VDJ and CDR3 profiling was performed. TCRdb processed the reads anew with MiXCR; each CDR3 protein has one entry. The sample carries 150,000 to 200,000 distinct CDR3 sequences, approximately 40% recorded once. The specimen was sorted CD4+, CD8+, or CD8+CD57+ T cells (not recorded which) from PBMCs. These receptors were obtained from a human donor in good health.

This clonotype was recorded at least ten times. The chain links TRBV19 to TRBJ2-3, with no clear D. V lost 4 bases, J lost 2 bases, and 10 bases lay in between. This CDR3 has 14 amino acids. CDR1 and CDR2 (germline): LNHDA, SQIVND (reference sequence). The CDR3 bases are TGTGCCAGTAGTAAGGGAACCGACACAGATACGCAGTATTTT. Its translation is CASSKGTDTDTQYF.

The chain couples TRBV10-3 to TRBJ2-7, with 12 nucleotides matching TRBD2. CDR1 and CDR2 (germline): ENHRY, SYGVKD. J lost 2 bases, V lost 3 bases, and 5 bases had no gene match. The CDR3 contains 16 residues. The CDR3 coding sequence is TGTGCCATCAGTGACAGTCGACTAGCGGGAGCCTACGAGCAGTACTTC. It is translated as CAISDSRLAGAYEQYF.

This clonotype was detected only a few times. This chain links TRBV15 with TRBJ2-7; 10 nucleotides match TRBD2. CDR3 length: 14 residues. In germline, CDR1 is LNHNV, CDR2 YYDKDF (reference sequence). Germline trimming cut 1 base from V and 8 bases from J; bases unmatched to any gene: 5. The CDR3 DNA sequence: TGTGCCACCAGCAGAGTAGCGGGAGGATTTAAGCAGTACTTC. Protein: CATSRVAGGFKQYF.

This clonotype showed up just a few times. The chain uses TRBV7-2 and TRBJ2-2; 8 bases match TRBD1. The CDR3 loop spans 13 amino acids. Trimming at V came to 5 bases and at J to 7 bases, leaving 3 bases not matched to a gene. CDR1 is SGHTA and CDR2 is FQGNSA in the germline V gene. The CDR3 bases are TGTGCCAGCAGCCAGACAGGGGTCGGGGAGCTGTTTTTT. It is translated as CASSQTGVGELFF.

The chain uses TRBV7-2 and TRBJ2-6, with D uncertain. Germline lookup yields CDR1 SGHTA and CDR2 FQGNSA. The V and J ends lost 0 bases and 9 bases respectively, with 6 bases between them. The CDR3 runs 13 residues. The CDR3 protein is CASSLAQSNVLTF. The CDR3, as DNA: TGTGCCAGCAGCTTAGCCCAGAGCAACGTCCTGACTTTC.

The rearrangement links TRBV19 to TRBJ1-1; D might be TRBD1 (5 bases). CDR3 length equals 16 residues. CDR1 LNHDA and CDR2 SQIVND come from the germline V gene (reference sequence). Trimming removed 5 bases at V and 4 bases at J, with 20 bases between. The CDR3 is CASSGGWAGRATEAFF. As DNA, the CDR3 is TGTGCCAGTAGTGGGGGATGGGCAGGGCGAGCCACTGAAGCTTTCTTT.

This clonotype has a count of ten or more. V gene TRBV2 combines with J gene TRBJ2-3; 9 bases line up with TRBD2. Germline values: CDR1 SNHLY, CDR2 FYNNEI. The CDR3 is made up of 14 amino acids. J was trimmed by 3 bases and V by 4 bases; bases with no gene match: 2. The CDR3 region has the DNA TGTGCCAGCAGTGGACTAGCGGTAACAGATACGCAGTATTTT. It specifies CASSGLAVTDTQYF.

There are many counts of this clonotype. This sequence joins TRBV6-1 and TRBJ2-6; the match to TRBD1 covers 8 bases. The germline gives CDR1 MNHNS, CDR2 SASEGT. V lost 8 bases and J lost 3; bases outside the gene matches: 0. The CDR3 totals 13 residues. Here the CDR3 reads CASDRGGANVLTF. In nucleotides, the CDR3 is TGTGCCAGCGACAGGGGTGGGGCCAACGTCCTGACTTTC.

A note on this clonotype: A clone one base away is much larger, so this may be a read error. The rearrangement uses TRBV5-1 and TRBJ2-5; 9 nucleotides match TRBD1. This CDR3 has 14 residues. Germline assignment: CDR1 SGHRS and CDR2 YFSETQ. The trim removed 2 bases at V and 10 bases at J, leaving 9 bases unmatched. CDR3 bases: TGCGCCAGCAGCTTCCGACAGGGGGGGGATAACCAGTACTTC. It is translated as CASSFRQGGDNQYF.

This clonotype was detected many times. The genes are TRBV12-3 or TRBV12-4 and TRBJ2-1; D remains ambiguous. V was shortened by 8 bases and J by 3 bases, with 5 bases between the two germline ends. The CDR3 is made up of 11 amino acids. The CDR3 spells CASAVYNEQFF. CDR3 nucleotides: TGTGCCAGCGCAGTCTACAATGAGCAGTTCTTC.

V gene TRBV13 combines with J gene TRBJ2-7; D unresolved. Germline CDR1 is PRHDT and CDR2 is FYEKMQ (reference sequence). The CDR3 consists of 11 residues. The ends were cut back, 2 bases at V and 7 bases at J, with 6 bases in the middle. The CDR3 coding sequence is TGTGCCAGCAGCTTAAGGGTAGAGCAGTACTTC. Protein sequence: CASSLRVEQYF.

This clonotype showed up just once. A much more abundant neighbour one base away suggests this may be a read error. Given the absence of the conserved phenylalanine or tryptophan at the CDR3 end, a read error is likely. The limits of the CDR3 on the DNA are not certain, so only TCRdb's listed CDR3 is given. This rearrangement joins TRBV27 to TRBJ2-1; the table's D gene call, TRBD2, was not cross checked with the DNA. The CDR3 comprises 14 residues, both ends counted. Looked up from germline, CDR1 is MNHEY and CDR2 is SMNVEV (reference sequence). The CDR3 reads CASSSVAGGPLKFS.

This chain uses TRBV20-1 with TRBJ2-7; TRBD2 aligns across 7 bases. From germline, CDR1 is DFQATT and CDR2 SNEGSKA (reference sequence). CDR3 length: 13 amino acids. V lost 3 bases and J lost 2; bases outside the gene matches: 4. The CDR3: CSARAGVPYEQYF. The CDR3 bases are TGCAGTGCTAGGGCGGGAGTGCCCTACGAGCAGTACTTC.

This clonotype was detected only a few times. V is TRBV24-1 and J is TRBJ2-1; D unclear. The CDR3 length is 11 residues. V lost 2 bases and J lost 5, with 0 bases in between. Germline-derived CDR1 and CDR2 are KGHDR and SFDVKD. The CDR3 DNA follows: TGTGCCACCAGTGATTACAATGAGCAGTTCTTC. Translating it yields CATSDYNEQFF.

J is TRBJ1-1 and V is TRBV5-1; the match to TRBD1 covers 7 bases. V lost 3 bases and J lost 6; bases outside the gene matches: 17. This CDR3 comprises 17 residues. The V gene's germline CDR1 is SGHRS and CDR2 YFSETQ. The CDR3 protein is CASSSWTGRIPPPEAFF. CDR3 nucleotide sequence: TGCGCCAGCAGCTCATGGACAGGCCGTATTCCCCCGCCTGAAGCTTTCTTT. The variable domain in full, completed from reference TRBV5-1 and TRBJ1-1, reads KAGVTQTPRYLIKTRGQQVTLSCSPISGHRSVSWYQQTPGQGLQFLFEYFSETQRNKGNFPGRFSGRQFSNSRSEMNVSTLELGDSALYLCASSSWTGRIPPPEAFFGQGTRLTVV.

The CDR3 DNA sequence: TGTGCCAGCAGTTTACCTGTATCGGCAGATACGCAGTATTTT. This gives the protein CASSLPVSADTQYF. The chain combines TRBV6-5 with TRBJ2-3; D remains ambiguous. Trimming took 4 bases from V and 4 from J, leaving 12 bases between them. The CDR3 is 14 residues long. Germline V gene data show CDR1 as MNHEY and CDR2 as SVGAGI.

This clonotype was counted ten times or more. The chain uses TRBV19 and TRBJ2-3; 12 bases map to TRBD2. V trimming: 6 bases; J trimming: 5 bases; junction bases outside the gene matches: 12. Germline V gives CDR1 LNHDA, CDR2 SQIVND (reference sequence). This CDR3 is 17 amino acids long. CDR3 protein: CASSGLAGKAAGDTQYF. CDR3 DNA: TGTGCCAGTAGCGGACTAGCGGGGAAAGCCGCGGGAGATACGCAGTATTTT.

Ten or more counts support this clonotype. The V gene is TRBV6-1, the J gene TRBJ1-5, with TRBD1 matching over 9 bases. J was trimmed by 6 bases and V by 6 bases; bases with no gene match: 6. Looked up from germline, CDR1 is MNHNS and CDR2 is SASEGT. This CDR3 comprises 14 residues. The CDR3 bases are TGTGCCAGCAGACACAGGGGGCGAGGTCAGCCCCAGCATTTT. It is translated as CASRHRGRGQPQHF.

CDR3 residues: CSASSPGGGSYNEQFF. Written as DNA, the CDR3 is TGCAGTGCTAGCAGCCCAGGGGGGGGCAGCTACAATGAGCAGTTCTTC. This sequence joins TRBV20-1 and TRBJ2-1; D could derive from TRBD1 or TRBD2 (7 bases each). CDR1 is DFQATT and CDR2 is SNEGSKA in the germline V gene (reference sequence). V was cut by 3 bases and J by 3 bases, with 18 bases left in between. The CDR3 is 16 residues long.

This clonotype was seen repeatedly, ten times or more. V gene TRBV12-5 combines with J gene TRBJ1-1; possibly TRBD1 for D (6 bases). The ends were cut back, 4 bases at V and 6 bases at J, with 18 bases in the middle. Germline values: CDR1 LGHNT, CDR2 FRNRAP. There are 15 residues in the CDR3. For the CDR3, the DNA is TGTGCTAGTGGTTATGGCTTGGGGCAGGGGTCTGAAGCTTTCTTT. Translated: CASGYGLGQGSEAFF.

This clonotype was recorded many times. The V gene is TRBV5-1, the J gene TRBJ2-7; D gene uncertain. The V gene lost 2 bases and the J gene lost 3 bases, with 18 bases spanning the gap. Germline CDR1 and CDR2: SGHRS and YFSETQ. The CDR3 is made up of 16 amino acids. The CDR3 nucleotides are TGCGCCAGCAGCTTAACTCAGTCCCTATTCGACTACGAGCAGTACTTC. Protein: CASSLTQSLFDYEQYF.